The 11 T cell receptor beta chains below come from one sample, sequenced in a study of post-analysis software for immune sequencing data. Points from the study as a whole: In patients, about 5 TRBV segments were more frequent than in controls, with TRBV5-6, TRBV5-1 and TRBV20-1 among them.

No cognate antigen is known for these TCRs. Sequencing libraries made from TCR beta cDNA carried unique molecular identifiers. TCRdb re-called the PCR reads with MiXCR, one entry per CDR3 protein. The repertoire includes under 900,000 distinct CDR3 sequences, roughly 50% of them detected once, and approximately 4.4% sits in the top ten. Sequenced material: blood. Receptors were obtained from a girl aged 5-17 years with multiple sclerosis.

The chain uses TRBV3-1 and TRBJ2-1; unclear D gene. This CDR3 is built from 14 residues. Germline V lookup: CDR1 LGHDT, CDR2 YNNKEL (reference sequence). Trimming cost V 1 base and J 5 bases, with 9 bases left between them. This chain's CDR3 is CASSQVARDNEQFF. Here the CDR3 DNA reads TGTGCCAGCAGCCAAGTAGCTAGGGACAATGAGCAGTTCTTC.

The rearrangement joins TRBV5-1 to TRBJ2-3; unclear D gene. V was clipped by 2 bases and J by 2 bases, with 12 bases between them. This CDR3 has 15 amino acids. Per germline, CDR1 SGHRS and CDR2 YFSETQ. The CDR3 nucleotides read TGCGCCAGCAGCTTAGTTGCGGACCCCACAGATACGCAGTATTTT. The encoded protein is CASSLVADPTDTQYF.

The chain is built from TRBV6-1 and TRBJ1-4; D remains ambiguous. Trimming cost V 1 base and J 6 bases, with 24 bases left between them. There are 19 residues in the CDR3. The V gene's germline CDR1 is MNHNS and CDR2 SASEGT. The CDR3 sequence: CASSEGFAIPESRDEKLFF. CDR3 DNA: TGTGCCAGCAGTGAAGGCTTCGCTATACCGGAAAGTAGGGATGAAAAACTGTTTTTT.

Points on this clonotype: A read error may account for a junction end that differs from germline. This chain joins TRBV7-9 and TRBJ1-4; D gene uncertain. The CDR3 extends over 12 amino acids. Per germline, CDR1 SEHNR and CDR2 FQNEAQ (reference sequence). CDR3 DNA sequence: TGTGCCAGTAGCTTAGCTGATGAAAAACTGTTTTTT. Encoded protein: CASSLADEKLFF.

The CDR3 reads CASSLEGRGLNTEAFF. In nucleotides, the CDR3 is TGTGCCAGCAGCTTAGAGGGCAGGGGCCTGAACACTGAAGCTTTCTTT. V and J are TRBV7-9 and TRBJ1-1, with a possible D match to TRBD1 (6 bases). The V and J ends lost 1 base and 0 bases respectively, with 12 bases between them. In germline, CDR1 is SEHNR, CDR2 FQNEAQ (reference sequence). This CDR3 is 16 amino acids long.

V usage is TRBV10-3 and J usage is TRBJ2-1; D not certain. Per germline, CDR1 ENHRY and CDR2 SYGVKD. The CDR3 extends over 12 amino acids. With 6 bases removed from V and 8 bases from J, the gap between germline ends came to 11 bases. The CDR3 here is CAIRGVGDEQFF. For the CDR3, the DNA is TGTGCCATCAGAGGAGTTGGCGATGAGCAGTTCTTC.

The chain uses TRBV7-9 and TRBJ2-5; D uncertain. V was shortened by 7 bases and J by 2 bases, with 14 bases between the two germline ends. CDR1 and CDR2 (germline): SEHNR, FQNEAQ (reference sequence). The CDR3 spans 14 residues. CDR3 protein: CASTLFSEQETQYF. The CDR3 bases are TGTGCCAGCACTCTCTTCTCGGAGCAAGAGACCCAGTACTTC.

Only a few counts were recorded for this clonotype. The chain employs TRBV20-1 and TRBJ1-4, with unresolved D. V lost 5 bases to trimming and J lost 2 bases, with 9 bases between them. The CDR3 has 13 amino acids. Germline CDR1 is DFQATT and CDR2 is SNEGSKA (reference sequence). CDR3 region: CSASDRTNEKLFF. CDR3 coding DNA: TGCAGTGCTTCGGACCGGACTAATGAAAAACTGTTTTTT.

This clonotype has a handful of counts. This chain uses TRBV3-1 with TRBJ2-1; a weak D match, TRBD1 (6 bases). The germline CDR1 and CDR2 sequences are LGHDT and YNNKEL (reference sequence). This CDR3 has 16 residues. V lost 0 bases and J 0 bases, leaving 9 bases between the germline ends. CDR3 residues: CASSQDGTSSYNEQFF. The DNA of the CDR3 is TGTGCCAGCAGCCAAGATGGGACATCCTCCTACAATGAGCAGTTCTTC.

The V gene is TRBV6-1, the J gene TRBJ2-7, with 8 nucleotides matching TRBD1. The CDR3 is 12 residues long. V shed 8 bases, J shed 2 bases, and the junction held 2 bases outside the gene matches. Looked up from germline, CDR1 is MNHNS and CDR2 is SASEGT. DNA of the CDR3: TGTGCCAGCGGACAGGGCCCCTACGAGCAGTACTTC. Translating gives CASGQGPYEQYF.

The CDR3 here is CSVGELQAFF. CDR3 nucleotides: TGCAGCGTAGGGGAGTTGCAAGCTTTCTTT. The chain joins TRBV29-1 to TRBJ1-1; a weak D match, TRBD1 (5 bases). This CDR3 is built from 10 residues. Germline assignment: CDR1 SQVTM and CDR2 ANQGSEA. With 6 bases removed from V and 9 bases from J, the gap between germline ends came to 11 bases. Full variable domain (remainder filled in from reference TRBV29-1 and TRBJ1-1): SAVISQKPSRDICQRGTSLTIQCQVDSQVTMMFWYRQQPGQSLTLIATANQGSEATYESGFVIDKFPISRPNLTFSTLTVSNMSPEDSSIYLCSVGELQAFFGQGTRLTVV.